Listed below are T cell receptor beta chains from one sample, sequenced in a study of neurological immune-mediated disorders. Via MiXCR, TCRdb re-called the 5' RACE reads, giving one row per CDR3 protein. The sample yields more than 70,000 distinct CDR3 sequences, 10% to 13% seen once. Sample: PBMCs. These receptors all stem from a man between 35 and 55 years old in good health. Each CDR3 is given with its conserved first and last residue. Fields, in order: clone size, V gene, J gene, D gene, CDR3 protein, CDR3 DNA. D genes are given only for firm matches. Some rows have no size entry. The others give once, few or many, or a class for an expanded clone.

size: many
V: TRBV6-2/TRBV6-3
J: TRBJ2-1
D: TRBD2
CDR3: CASRGLARSQFF
DNA: TGTGCCAGCAGGGGACTAGCCCGCTCTCAGTTCTTC

size: many
V: TRBV3-1
J: TRBJ1-1
D: TRBD1
CDR3: CASSQVRGRTEAFF
DNA: TGTGCCAGCAGCCAGGTCAGGGGGCGAACTGAAGCTTTCTTT

size: many
V: TRBV21-1
J: TRBJ2-7
D: .
CDR3: CASSTDGTGAPWEQYF
DNA: TGTGCCAGCAGCACCGACGGAACAGGGGCGCCGTGGGAGCAGTACTTC

size: .
V: TRBV27
J: TRBJ2-7
D: .
CDR3: CASSLSAGHLAYEQYF
DNA: TGTGCCAGCAGTTTATCGGCGGGACATCTGGCCTACGAGCAGTACTTC

size: many
V: TRBV20-1
J: TRBJ2-2
D: TRBD2
CDR3: CSARSPDSGRNGELFF
DNA: TGCAGTGCTAGATCCCCTGATAGCGGGAGGAACGGGGAGCTGTTTTTT

size: many
V: TRBV12-5
J: TRBJ2-2
D: TRBD1
CDR3: CASALRQGNTGELFF
DNA: TGTGCTAGTGCCCTACGACAGGGAAACACCGGGGAGCTGTTTTTT

size: many
V: TRBV12-3/TRBV12-4
J: TRBJ2-7
D: .
CDR3: CASNKWGGVYEQYF
DNA: TGTGCCAGCAACAAGTGGGGGGGCGTCTACGAGCAGTACTTC

size: few
V: TRBV25-1
J: TRBJ1-3
D: .
CDR3: CASSITARGIAGNTIYF
DNA: TGTGCCAGCAGTATAACGGCCCGGGGGATTGCTGGAAACACCATATATTTT

size: many
V: TRBV20-1
J: TRBJ2-1
D: TRBD1
CDR3: CSPIKGQNYNEQFF
DNA: TGCAGTCCTATAAAGGGACAGAATTACAATGAGCAGTTCTTC

size: many
V: TRBV10-3
J: TRBJ1-5
D: .
CDR3: CAISESSNSNQPQHF
DNA: TGTGCCATCAGTGAGTCCAGTAATAGCAATCAGCCCCAGCATTTT

size: many
V: TRBV7-8
J: TRBJ2-3
D: .
CDR3: CASSSSHTDTQYF
DNA: TGTGCCAGCAGCTCCAGCCACACAGATACGCAGTATTTT

size: few
V: TRBV11-2
J: TRBJ1-2
D: .
CDR3: CASSLGLGDGYTF
DNA: TGTGCCAGCAGCTTAGGACTGGGAGATGGCTACACCTTC

size: many
V: TRBV28
J: TRBJ2-1
D: TRBD2
CDR3: CASSLVTSGYNEQFF
DNA: TGTGCCAGCAGTTTGGTGACTAGCGGATACAATGAGCAGTTCTTC

size: many
V: TRBV12-3/TRBV12-4
J: TRBJ2-7
D: TRBD1
CDR3: CASSFGTGGYEQYF
DNA: TGTGCCAGCAGTTTCGGGACAGGTGGCTACGAGCAGTACTTC

size: many
V: TRBV12-3/TRBV12-4
J: TRBJ1-4
D: .
CDR3: CASSLRGGLFF
DNA: TGTGCCAGCAGTTTAAGGGGAGGACTGTTTTTT

size: many
V: TRBV5-1
J: TRBJ2-3
D: TRBD1
CDR3: CASSVDRATDTQYF
DNA: TGCGCCAGCAGCGTGGACAGGGCTACAGATACGCAGTATTTT

size: many
V: TRBV15
J: TRBJ1-5
D: .
CDR3: CATGDISNQPQHF
DNA: TGTGCCACCGGGGACATTAGCAATCAGCCCCAGCATTTT

size: many
V: TRBV6-5
J: TRBJ2-2
D: .
CDR3: CASSAGKNTGELFF
DNA: TGTGCCAGCAGCGCTGGAAAGAACACCGGGGAGCTGTTTTTT

size: .
V: TRBV27
J: TRBJ1-3
D: .
CDR3: CASSPPYETGNSGNTIYF
DNA: TGTGCCAGCAGTCCCCCATATGAGACGGGTAACTCTGGAAACACCATATATTTT

size: many
V: TRBV3-1
J: TRBJ1-2
D: .
CDR3: CASSQGVLESGDYGYTF
DNA: TGTGCCAGCAGCCAAGGGGTCCTTGAAAGCGGTGACTATGGCTACACCTTC

size: many
V: TRBV28
J: TRBJ2-5
D: TRBD2
CDR3: CASSLTSGGRETQYF
DNA: TGTGCCAGCAGTTTGACTAGCGGGGGAAGAGAGACCCAGTACTTC

size: medium-sized
V: TRBV29-1
J: TRBJ2-6
D: .
CDR3: CSVHQQGGTAGANVLTF
DNA: TGCAGCGTCCACCAACAGGGCGGAACGGCTGGGGCCAACGTCCTGACTTTC

size: many
V: TRBV20-1
J: TRBJ2-5
D: .
CDR3: CSANRGLQETQYF
DNA: TGCAGTGCTAATCGGGGGCTCCAAGAGACCCAGTACTTC

size: many
V: TRBV20-1
J: TRBJ2-1
D: .
CDR3: CSARAVGKSSYNEQFF
DNA: TGCAGTGCTAGAGCGGTCGGGAAGAGCTCCTACAATGAGCAGTTCTTC

size: few
V: TRBV6-5
J: TRBJ2-2
D: .
CDR3: CASSSRHPSNTGELFF
DNA: TGTGCCAGCAGTTCCAGACACCCGTCGAACACCGGGGAGCTGTTTTTT

size: few
V: TRBV2
J: TRBJ2-3
D: .
CDR3: CASHWGASSTDTQYF
DNA: TGTGCCAGCCACTGGGGCGCCTCTAGCACAGATACGCAGTATTTT